A single T cell receptor (beta chain) is shown here with its context. The antigen is undetermined. The authors ran the assay at deep level. Clones were sequenced by immunoSEQ multiplex PCR, and TCRdb holds only the in-frame ones, with some missing. The sample records about 2.4 million clones, 93% being singletons. These data come from a study of shared clonotypes between healthy human individuals. About the research overall: Each donor contributed plates that comprised three CD4 naive, three CD4 memory, two CD8 naive and one CD8 memory.

General study points: Estimated clonotype richness was generally higher in naive than memory subsets.

This TCR was recovered from a man younger than 35 in good health. Some clones in this sample may be carry-over from other donors' samples. Sequencing input: naive CD4+ T cells from PBMCs. The sample's subset: CD45RA+ positively selected.

The CDR3 coding sequence is TGTGCCAGCAGCGCAACCGGGACCTATGGCTACACCTTC. Translating it yields CASSATGTYGYTF. This chain joins TRBV7-9 and TRBJ1-2; a weak D match, TRBD1 (5 bases). Germline CDR1 and CDR2: SEHNR and FQNEAQ (reference sequence). V was shortened by 5 bases and J by 4 bases, with 11 bases between the two germline ends. The CDR3 extends over 13 amino acids. The full variable domain, with the rest looked up from reference TRBV7-9 and TRBJ1-2, is DTGVSQNPRHKITKRGQNVTFRCDPISEHNRLYWYRQTLGQGPEFLTYFQNEAQLEKSRLLSDRFSAERPKGSFSTLEIQRTEQGDSAMYLCASSATGTYGYTFGSGTRLTVV.